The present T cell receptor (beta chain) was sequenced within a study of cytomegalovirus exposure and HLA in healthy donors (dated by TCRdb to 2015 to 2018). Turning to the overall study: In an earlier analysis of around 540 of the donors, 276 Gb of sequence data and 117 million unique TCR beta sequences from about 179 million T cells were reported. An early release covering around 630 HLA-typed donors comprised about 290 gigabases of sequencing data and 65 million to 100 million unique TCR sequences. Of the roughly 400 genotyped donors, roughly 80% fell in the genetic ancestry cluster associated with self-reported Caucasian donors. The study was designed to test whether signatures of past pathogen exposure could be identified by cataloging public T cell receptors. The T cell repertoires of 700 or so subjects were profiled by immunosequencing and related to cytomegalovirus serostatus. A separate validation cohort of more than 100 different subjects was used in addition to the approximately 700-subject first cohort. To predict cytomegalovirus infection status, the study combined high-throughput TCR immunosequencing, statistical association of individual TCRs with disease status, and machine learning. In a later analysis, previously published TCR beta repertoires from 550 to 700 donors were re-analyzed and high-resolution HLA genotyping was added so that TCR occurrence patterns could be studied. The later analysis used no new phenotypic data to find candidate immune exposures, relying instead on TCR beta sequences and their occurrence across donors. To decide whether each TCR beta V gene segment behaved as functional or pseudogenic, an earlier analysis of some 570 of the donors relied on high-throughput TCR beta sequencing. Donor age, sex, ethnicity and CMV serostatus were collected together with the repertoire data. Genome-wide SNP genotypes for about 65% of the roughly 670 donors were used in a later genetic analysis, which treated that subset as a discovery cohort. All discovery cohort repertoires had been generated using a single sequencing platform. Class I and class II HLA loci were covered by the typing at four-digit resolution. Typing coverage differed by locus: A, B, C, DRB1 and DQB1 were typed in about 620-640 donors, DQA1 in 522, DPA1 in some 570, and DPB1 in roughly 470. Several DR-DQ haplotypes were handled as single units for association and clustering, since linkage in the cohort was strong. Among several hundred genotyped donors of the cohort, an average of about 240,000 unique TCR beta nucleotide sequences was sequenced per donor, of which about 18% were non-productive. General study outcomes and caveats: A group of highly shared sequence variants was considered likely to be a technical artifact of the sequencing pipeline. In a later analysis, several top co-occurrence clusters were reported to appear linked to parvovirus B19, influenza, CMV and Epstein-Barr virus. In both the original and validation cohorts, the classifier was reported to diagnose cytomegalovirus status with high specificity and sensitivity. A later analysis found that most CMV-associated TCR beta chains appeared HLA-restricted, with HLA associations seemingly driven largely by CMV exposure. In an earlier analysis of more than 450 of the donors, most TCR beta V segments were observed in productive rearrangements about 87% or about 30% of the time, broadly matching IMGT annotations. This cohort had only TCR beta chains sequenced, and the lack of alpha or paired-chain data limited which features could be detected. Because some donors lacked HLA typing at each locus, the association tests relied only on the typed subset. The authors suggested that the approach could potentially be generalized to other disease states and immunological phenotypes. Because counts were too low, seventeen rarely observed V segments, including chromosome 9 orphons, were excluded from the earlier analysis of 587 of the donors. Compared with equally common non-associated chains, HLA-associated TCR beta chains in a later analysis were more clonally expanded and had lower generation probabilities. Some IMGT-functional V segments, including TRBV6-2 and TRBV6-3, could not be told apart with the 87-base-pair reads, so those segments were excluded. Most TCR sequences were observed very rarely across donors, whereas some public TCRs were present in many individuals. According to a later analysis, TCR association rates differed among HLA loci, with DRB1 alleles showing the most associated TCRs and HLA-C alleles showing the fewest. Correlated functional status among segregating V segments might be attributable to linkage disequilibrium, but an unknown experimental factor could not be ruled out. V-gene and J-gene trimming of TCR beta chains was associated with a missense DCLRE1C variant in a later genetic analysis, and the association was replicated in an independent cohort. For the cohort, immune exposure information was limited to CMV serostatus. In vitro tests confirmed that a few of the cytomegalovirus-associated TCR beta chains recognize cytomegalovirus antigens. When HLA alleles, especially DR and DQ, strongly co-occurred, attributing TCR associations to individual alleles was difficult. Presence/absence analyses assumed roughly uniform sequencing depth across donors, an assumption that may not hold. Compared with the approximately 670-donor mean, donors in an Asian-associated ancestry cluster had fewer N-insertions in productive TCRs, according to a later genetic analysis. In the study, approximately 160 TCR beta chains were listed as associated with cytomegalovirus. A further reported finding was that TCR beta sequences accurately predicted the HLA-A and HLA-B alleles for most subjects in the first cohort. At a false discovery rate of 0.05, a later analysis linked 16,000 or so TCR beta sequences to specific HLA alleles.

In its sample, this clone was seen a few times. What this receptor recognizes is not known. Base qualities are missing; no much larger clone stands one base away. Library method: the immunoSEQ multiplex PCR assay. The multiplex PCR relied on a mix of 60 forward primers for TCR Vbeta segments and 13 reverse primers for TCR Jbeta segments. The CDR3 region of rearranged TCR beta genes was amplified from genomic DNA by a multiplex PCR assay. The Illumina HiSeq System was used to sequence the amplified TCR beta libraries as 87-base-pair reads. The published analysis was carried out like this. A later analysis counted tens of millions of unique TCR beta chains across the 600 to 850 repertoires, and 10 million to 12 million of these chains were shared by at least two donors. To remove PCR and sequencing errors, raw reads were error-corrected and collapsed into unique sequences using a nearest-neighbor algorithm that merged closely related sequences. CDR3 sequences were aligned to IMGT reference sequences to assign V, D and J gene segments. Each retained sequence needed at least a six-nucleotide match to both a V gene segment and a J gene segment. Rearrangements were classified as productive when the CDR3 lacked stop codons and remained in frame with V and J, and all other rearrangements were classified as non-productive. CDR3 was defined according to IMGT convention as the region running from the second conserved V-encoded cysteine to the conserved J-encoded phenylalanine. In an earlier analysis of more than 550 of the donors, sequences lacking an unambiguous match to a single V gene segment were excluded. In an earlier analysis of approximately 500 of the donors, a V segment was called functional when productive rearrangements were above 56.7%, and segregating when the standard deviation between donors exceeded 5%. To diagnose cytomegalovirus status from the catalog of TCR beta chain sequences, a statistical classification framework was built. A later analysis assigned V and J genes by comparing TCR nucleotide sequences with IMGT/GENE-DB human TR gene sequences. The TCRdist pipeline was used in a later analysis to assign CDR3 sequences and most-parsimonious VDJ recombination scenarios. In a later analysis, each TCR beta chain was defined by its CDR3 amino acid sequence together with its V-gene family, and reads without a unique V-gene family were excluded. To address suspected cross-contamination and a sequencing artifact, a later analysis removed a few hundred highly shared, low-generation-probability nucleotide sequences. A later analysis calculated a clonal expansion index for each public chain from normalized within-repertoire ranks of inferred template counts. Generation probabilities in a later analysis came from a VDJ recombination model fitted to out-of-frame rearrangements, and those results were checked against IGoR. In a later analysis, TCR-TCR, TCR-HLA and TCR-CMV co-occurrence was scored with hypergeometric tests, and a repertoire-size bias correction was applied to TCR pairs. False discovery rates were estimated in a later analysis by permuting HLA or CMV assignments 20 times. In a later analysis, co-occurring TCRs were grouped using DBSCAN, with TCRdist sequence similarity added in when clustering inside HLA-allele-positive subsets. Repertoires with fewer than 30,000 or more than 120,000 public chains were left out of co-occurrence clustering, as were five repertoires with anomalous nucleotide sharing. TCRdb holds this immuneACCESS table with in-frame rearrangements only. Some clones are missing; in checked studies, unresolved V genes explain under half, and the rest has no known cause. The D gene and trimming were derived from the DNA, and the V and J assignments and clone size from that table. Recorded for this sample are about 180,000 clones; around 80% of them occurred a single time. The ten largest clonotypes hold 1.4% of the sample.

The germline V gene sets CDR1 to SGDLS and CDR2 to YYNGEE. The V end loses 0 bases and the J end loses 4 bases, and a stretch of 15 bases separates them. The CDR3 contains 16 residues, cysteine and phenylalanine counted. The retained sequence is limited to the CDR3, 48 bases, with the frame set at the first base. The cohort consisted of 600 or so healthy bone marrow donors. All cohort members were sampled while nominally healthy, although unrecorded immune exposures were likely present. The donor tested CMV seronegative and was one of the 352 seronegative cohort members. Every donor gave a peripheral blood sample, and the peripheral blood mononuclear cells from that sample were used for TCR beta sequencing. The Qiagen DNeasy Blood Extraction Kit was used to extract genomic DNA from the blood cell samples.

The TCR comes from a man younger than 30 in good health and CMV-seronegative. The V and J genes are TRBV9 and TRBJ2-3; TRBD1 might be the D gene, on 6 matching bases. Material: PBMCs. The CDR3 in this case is CASSVGVGAGADTQYF. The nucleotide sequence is TGTGCCAGCAGCGTAGGGGTGGGAGCAGGGGCAGATACGCAGTATTTT. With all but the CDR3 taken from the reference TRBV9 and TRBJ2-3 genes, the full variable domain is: DSGVTQTPKHLITATGQRVTLRCSPRSGDLSVYWYQQSLDQGLQFLIQYYNGEERAKGNILERFSAQQFPDLHSELNLSSLELGDSALYFCASSVGVGAGADTQYFGPGTRLTVL.